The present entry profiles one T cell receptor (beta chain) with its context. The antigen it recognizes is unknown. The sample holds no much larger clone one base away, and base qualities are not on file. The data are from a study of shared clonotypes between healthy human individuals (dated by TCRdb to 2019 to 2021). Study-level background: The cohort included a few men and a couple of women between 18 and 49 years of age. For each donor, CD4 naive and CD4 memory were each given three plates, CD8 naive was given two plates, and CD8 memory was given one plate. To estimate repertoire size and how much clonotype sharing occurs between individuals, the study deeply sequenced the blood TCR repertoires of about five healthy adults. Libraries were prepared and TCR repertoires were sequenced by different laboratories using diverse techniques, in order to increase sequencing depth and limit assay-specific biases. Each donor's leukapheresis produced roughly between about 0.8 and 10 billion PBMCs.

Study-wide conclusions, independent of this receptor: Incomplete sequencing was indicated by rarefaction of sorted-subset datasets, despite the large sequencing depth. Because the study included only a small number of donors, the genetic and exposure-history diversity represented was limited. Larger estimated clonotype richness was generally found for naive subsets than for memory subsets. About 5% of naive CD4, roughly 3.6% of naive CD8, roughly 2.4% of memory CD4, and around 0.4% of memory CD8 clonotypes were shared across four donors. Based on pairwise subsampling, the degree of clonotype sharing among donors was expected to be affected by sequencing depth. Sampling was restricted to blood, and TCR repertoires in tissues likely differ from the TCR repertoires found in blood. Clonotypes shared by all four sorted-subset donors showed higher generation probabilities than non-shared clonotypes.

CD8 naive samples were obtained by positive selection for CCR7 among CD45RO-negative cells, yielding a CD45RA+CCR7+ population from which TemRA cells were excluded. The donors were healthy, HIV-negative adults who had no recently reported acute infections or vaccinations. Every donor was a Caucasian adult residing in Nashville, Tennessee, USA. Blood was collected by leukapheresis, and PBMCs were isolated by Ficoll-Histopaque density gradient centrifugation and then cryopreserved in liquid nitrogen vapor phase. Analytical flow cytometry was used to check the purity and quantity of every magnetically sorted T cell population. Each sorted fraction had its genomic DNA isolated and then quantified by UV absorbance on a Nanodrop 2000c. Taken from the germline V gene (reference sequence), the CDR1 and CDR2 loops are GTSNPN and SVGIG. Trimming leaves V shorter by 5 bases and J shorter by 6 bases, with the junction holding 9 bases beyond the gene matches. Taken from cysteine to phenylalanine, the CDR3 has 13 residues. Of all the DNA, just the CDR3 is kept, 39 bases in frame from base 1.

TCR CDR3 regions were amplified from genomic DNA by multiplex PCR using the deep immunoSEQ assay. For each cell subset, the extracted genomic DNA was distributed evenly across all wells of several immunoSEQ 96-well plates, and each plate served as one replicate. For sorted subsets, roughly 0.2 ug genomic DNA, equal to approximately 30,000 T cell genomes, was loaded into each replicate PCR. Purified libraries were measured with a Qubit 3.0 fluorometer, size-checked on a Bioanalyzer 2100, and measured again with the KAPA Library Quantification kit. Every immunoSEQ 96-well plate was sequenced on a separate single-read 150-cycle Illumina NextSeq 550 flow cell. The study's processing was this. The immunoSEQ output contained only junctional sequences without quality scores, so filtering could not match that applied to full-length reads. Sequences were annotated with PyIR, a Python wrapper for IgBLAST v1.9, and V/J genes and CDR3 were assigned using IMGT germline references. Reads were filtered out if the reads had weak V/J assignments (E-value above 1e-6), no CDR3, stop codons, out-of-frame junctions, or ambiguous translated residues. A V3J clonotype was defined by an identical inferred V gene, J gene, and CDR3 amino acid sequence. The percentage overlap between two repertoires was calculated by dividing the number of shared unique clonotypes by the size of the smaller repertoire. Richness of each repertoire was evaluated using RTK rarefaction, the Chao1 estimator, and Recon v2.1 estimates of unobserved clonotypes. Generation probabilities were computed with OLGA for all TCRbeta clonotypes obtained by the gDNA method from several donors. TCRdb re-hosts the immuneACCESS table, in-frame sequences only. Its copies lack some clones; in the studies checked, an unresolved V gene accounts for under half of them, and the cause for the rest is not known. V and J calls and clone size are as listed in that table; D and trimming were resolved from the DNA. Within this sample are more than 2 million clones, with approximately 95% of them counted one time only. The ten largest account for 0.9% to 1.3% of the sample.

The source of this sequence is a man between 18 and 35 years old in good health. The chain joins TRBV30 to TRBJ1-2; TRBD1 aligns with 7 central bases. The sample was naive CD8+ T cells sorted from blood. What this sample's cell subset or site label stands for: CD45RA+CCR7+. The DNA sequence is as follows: TGTGCCTGGCATAGAACAGGGGAAAATGGCTACACCTTC. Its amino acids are CAWHRTGENGYTF.